This passage covers 27 T cell receptor beta chains from one sample sequenced in a study of shared clonotypes between healthy human individuals. TCRdb's table, derived via immunoSEQ multiplex PCR, lists solely in-frame clones and lacks some. The top ten clones hold roughly 0.36% of a sample with about 2.4 million clones, 80% to 95% of them seen once. The sequenced sample was naive CD4+ T cells from PBMCs. As for subset: CD45RA+ positively selected. Receptors originate from a man aged 18-30 years in good health. Some clones in this sample may be carry-over from other donors' samples.

The V and J genes are TRBV5-1 and TRBJ1-1; unclear D gene. This CDR3 region has 12 residues. V was shortened by 0 bases and J by 11 bases, with 11 bases between the two germline ends. Germline lookup yields CDR1 SGHRS and CDR2 YFSETQ. In nucleotides, the CDR3 is TGCGCCAGCAGCTTGGGTTGGGCAGAGGCTTTCTTT. Protein product: CASSLGWAEAFF.

The CDR3 sequence: CASSRNSGLGYEQYF. The CDR3 DNA reads as TGTGCCAGCAGCCGAAATTCAGGGTTAGGGTACGAGCAGTACTTC. The rearrangement joins TRBV6-5 to TRBJ2-7, with D perhaps matching TRBD1 (5 bases). The CDR3 length is 15 residues. The germline V gene has CDR1 MNHEY and CDR2 SVGAGI. V lost 6 bases to trimming and J lost 4 bases, with 19 bases between them.

This clone was seen just once. J is TRBJ2-1 and V is TRBV6-5; 7 positions agree with TRBD1. The V and J ends lost 6 bases and 7 bases, in that order; junction bases with no gene match: 12. The germline CDR1 and CDR2 sequences are MNHEY and SVGAGI. The CDR3 extends over 15 amino acids. As DNA, the CDR3 is TGTGCCAGCAGGAAACACTCGGACAGGATAAATGAGCAGTTCTTC. This codes for CASRKHSDRINEQFF.

The chain employs TRBV6-5 and TRBJ2-1; D is perhaps TRBD1 or TRBD2 (5 bases each). The V and J ends lost 2 bases and 10 bases respectively, with 15 bases between them. Looked up from germline, CDR1 is MNHEY and CDR2 is SVGAGI. The CDR3 sequence is 14 residues long. The CDR3, as DNA: TGTGCCAGCAGTTACCCCGGGGCAGTCGGGGAGCAGTTCTTC. It translates to CASSYPGAVGEQFF.

The V gene is TRBV5-1, the J gene TRBJ1-1; TRBD1 is a possible D gene (6 bases). This CDR3 has 15 residues. CDR1 is SGHRS, CDR2 YFSETQ, per germline. Trimming took off 0 bases at V and 2 bases at J, with 11 bases between the two ends. The CDR3 sequence is CASSLAWGGNTEAFF. The DNA for the CDR3 is TGCGCCAGCAGCTTGGCCTGGGGGGGCAACACTGAAGCTTTCTTT.

The rearrangement joins TRBV4-2 to TRBJ1-1; D gene uncertain. The CDR3 sequence is 14 residues long. CDR1 is LGHNA and CDR2 is YNFKEQ in the germline V gene. Trimming took off 0 bases at V and 6 bases at J, with 11 bases between the two ends. This chain's CDR3 is CASSQDSKGSEAFF. For the CDR3, the DNA is TGTGCCAGCAGCCAAGATTCTAAGGGTTCTGAAGCTTTCTTT.

The chain combines TRBV6-5 with TRBJ2-7; D is unclear. CDR1 and CDR2 (germline): MNHEY, SVGAGI. V shed 0 bases and J shed 2 bases, with 11 bases lying between them. The CDR3 sequence is 15 residues long. The CDR3 here is CASSYSIFPPYEQYF. DNA for the CDR3: TGTGCCAGCAGTTACTCCATCTTCCCCCCCTACGAGCAGTACTTC.

V and J are TRBV4-3 and TRBJ2-7; 9 bases agree with TRBD2. The CDR3 length is 16 residues. Germline V gene lookup returns CDR1 LGHNA and CDR2 YSLEER. J gave up 7 bases and V 1 base, and 11 bases lay outside the gene matches. The CDR3 here is CASSQASASGILEQYF. The CDR3, as DNA: TGCGCCAGCAGCCAAGCTTCGGCTAGCGGGATTCTTGAGCAGTACTTC.

V usage is TRBV28 and J usage is TRBJ1-1, with D uncertain. V was trimmed by 6 bases and J by 7 bases, leaving 12 bases between them. The length of the CDR3 is 12 residues. CDR1 MDHEN and CDR2 SYDVKM come from the germline V gene. The CDR3 protein is CASSPRRSEAFF. CDR3 nucleotides: TGTGCCAGCAGCCCAAGGCGGAGTGAAGCTTTCTTT.

This clone was picked up a small number of times. The chain has TRBV29-1 and TRBJ1-1, with a tentative D call TRBD1 (6 bases). Looked up from germline, CDR1 is SQVTM and CDR2 is ANQGSEA. The CDR3 is 12 residues long. V was clipped by 4 bases and J by 5 bases, with 11 bases between them. Written as DNA, the CDR3 is TGCAGCGTTGGAGGCAGGGGAACTGAAGCTTTCTTT. This gives the protein CSVGGRGTEAFF.

V and J are TRBV11-2 and TRBJ1-3; D gene ambiguous. Germline V gene lookup returns CDR1 SGHAT and CDR2 FQNNGV. The CDR3 has 16 residues. Trimming took 1 base from V and 0 from J, leaving 10 bases between them. The CDR3 coding sequence is TGTGCCAGCAGCTTAGTTGCAGTTACCTCTGGAAACACCATATATTTT. As protein: CASSLVAVTSGNTIYF.

The V gene is TRBV5-1, the J gene TRBJ1-3; 10 bases are a match to TRBD1. The CDR3 consists of 20 residues. The ends lost 1 base at V and 3 bases at J; junction bases unmatched: 16. Germline CDR1 SGHRS, CDR2 YFSETQ. In nucleotides, the CDR3 is TGCGCCAGCAGCTTGACTACGTCGAGGGCGGGACAGGGGTATGGAAACACCATATATTTT. Protein product: CASSLTTSRAGQGYGNTIYF.

This clone has a handful of counts. V and J are TRBV30 and TRBJ1-5; possible D gene TRBD1, 6 bases. Germline loops: CDR1 GTSNPN, CDR2 SVGIG (reference sequence). Deletions cut 0 bases from V and 4 bases from J, with 10 bases between. The CDR3 covers 14 residues. CDR3 nucleotide sequence: TGTGCCTGGAGTGTACAGGGACGGAATCAGCCCCAGCATTTT. Amino acid sequence: CAWSVQGRNQPQHF.

This chain joins TRBV7-9 and TRBJ1-6; maybe TRBD1 (6 bases). V was trimmed by 1 base and J by 7 bases, leaving 11 bases between them. Germline V gene sequence: CDR1 SEHNR, CDR2 FQNEAQ (reference sequence). The CDR3 consists of 15 residues. CDR3 nucleotide sequence: TGTGCCAGCAGCTTAGGACAGGCTAACAATTCACCCCTCCACTTT. Its translation: CASSLGQANNSPLHF.

This clone has a single count. The chain links TRBV19 to TRBJ2-1; 7 nucleotides agree with TRBD1. The ends lost 3 bases at V and 13 bases at J; junction bases unmatched: 15. CDR1 LNHDA and CDR2 SQIVND come from the germline V gene (reference sequence). The CDR3 sequence is 15 residues long. The CDR3 sequence: CASSISRPGTDHQFF. The CDR3 bases are TGTGCCAGTAGTATTTCTCGCCCCGGGACAGACCACCAGTTCTTC. Combining the CDR3 with reference TRBV19 and TRBJ2-1 gives the whole variable domain DGGITQSPKYLFRKEGQNVTLSCEQNLNHDAMYWYRQDPGQGLRLIYYSQIVNDFQKGDIAEGYSVSREKKESFPLTVTSAQKNPTAFYLCASSISRPGTDHQFFGPGTRLTVL.

A word on this clone: Other DNA sequences from this sample encode an identical CDR3 as well. The chain has TRBV5-1 and TRBJ2-7, with D possibly TRBD1 on 5 matching bases. The CDR3 has 14 residues. Germline V gene data show CDR1 as SGHRS and CDR2 as YFSETQ. Trimming removed 1 base from V and 0 bases from J, with 8 bases in between. The CDR3 spells CASSLTGSSYEQYF. CDR3 nucleotide sequence: TGCGCCAGCAGCTTGACAGGAAGCTCCTACGAGCAGTACTTC.

The rearrangement joins TRBV6-5 to TRBJ2-5, with 7 bases that match TRBD2. The trim removed 7 bases at V and 9 bases at J, leaving 5 bases unmatched. This CDR3 region has 11 residues. Germline CDR1 and CDR2: MNHEY and SVGAGI. CDR3 sequence reads: CASTYAGAQYF. The CDR3, as DNA: TGTGCCAGCACCTACGCGGGGGCCCAGTACTTC.

The chain employs TRBV29-1 and TRBJ2-5; perhaps TRBD2 as D (5 bases). Germline V lookup: CDR1 SQVTM, CDR2 ANQGSEA. Trimming removed 2 bases at V and 4 bases at J, with 14 bases between. The CDR3 loop spans 14 amino acids. In DNA form, the CDR3 reads TGCAGCGTTGAATACGTCCTCCGGGGAGAGACCCAGTACTTC. Translating gives CSVEYVLRGETQYF.

The chain is built from TRBV15 and TRBJ2-7, with 8 bases lining up with TRBD2. With V trimmed by 0 bases and J by 3 bases, 4 bases remained unmatched. The CDR3 totals 15 residues. From germline, CDR1 is LNHNV and CDR2 YYDKDF (reference sequence). The CDR3: CATSRDFTSGYEQYF. The CDR3 DNA reads as TGTGCCACCAGCAGAGATTTTACTAGCGGCTACGAGCAGTACTTC.

The genes are TRBV29-1 and TRBJ2-1; 9 positions match TRBD2. After removal of 2 bases from V and 3 bases from J, the junction contained 17 bases not matched to a gene. Germline CDR1 and CDR2: SQVTM and ANQGSEA. The CDR3 is 19 residues long. The CDR3 bases are TGCAGCGTTGAACCTGAGCCAGGGGCGGGAGGGCATTTCTACAATGAGCAGTTCTTC. Translating gives CSVEPEPGAGGHFYNEQFF.

The chain has TRBV13 and TRBJ2-4; D is unresolved. The CDR3 is made up of 15 amino acids. V was pared by 5 bases and J by 0 bases, with 11 bases between. Germline-derived CDR1 and CDR2 are PRHDT and FYEKMQ (reference sequence). CDR3 DNA sequence: TGTGCCAGCAGCCCCCGGGTACTAGCCAAAAACATTCAGTACTTC. As protein: CASSPRVLAKNIQYF.

The chain has TRBV5-1 and TRBJ1-1, with TRBD1 matching 7 bases. With 4 bases clipped from V and 5 bases from J, the junction kept 11 bases outside the gene matches. Germline V gene data show CDR1 as SGHRS and CDR2 as YFSETQ. The CDR3 loop spans 15 amino acids. This CDR3 is CASSDVTTGQTEAFF. The DNA of the CDR3 is TGCGCCAGCAGCGACGTGACTACGGGACAGACTGAAGCTTTCTTT.

There are a few counts of this clone. The chain is built from TRBV10-3 and TRBJ1-1, with 7 bases fitting TRBD1. CDR3 length equals 13 residues. Germline CDR1 reads ENHRY; CDR2 reads SYGVKD. Trimming at V came to 6 bases and at J to 6 bases, leaving 7 bases not matched to a gene. CDR3 in DNA: TGTGCCATCAGGACGTCGCAGGGGGCTGAAGCTTTCTTT. Its translation is CAIRTSQGAEAFF.

The chain carries TRBV19 and TRBJ2-7; the D gene is possibly TRBD2 (6 bases). CDR1 is LNHDA and CDR2 is SQIVND in the germline V gene (reference sequence). The CDR3 has 15 amino acids. Trimming removed 10 bases at V and 2 bases at J, with 21 bases between. In nucleotides, the CDR3 is TGTGCCACTACCAGCCAGGTGGGACTGACCTACGAGCAGTACTTC. Its protein product is CATTSQVGLTYEQYF.

The chain links TRBV7-3 to TRBJ2-3, with 13 nucleotides matching TRBD2. The V gene end was trimmed by 0 bases and the J gene end by 5 bases; junction bases not matched to a gene: 2. Looked up from germline, CDR1 is SGHTA and CDR2 is FQGTGA. This CDR3 contains 16 residues. The CDR3 protein is CASSLTRTSGRDTQYF. CDR3 DNA: TGTGCCAGCAGCTTAACCCGGACTAGCGGGAGAGATACGCAGTATTTT. Full variable domain (missing parts from reference TRBV7-3 and TRBJ2-3): GAGVSQTPSNKVTEKGKYVELRCDPISGHTALYWYRQSLGQGPEFLIYFQGTGAADDSGLPNDRFFAVRPEGSVSTLKIQRTERGDSAVYLCASSLTRTSGRDTQYFGPGTRLTVL.

This chain uses TRBV6-5 with TRBJ2-7, with 8 bases fitting TRBD1. V lost 2 bases and J lost 3; bases outside the gene matches: 6. Germline V gives CDR1 MNHEY, CDR2 SVGAGI. The CDR3 spans 15 residues. The CDR3 loop is CASSYIAGGSYEQYF. CDR3 coding DNA: TGTGCCAGCAGTTACATTGCAGGGGGCAGCTACGAGCAGTACTTC.

The J gene is TRBJ1-1, the V gene TRBV28; no reliable D call. The CDR3 is 14 amino acids. With 4 bases removed from V and 1 base from J, the gap between germline ends came to 10 bases. The V gene's germline CDR1 is MDHEN and CDR2 SYDVKM. CDR3 residues: CASSSTTSNTEAFF. The CDR3 DNA is TGTGCCAGCAGTTCAACCACTTCGAACACTGAAGCTTTCTTT.